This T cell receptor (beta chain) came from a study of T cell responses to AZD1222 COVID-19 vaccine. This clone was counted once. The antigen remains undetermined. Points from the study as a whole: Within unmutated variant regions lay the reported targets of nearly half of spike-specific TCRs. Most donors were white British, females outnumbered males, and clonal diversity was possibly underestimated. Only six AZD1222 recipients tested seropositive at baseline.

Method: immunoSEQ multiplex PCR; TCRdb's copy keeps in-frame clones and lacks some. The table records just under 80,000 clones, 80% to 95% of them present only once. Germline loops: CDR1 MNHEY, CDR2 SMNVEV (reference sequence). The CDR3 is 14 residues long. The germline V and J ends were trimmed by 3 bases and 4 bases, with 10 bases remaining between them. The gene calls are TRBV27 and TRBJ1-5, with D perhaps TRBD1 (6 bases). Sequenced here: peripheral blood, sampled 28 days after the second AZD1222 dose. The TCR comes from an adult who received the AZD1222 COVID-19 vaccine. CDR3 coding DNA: TGTGCCAGCAGTTTCGGACAGACAAATCAGCCCCAGCATTTT. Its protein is CASSFGQTNQPQHF.